This TCR beta chain is from a study of blood T cell repertoires in COVID-19. For the study at large: Whether acute or convalescent, the COVID-19 samples came from the United States, Italy and Spain. The cDNA or gDNA used as material had been derived from T cells, B-cell-depleted T cells, or PBMCs.

In germline, CDR1 is KGHSH, CDR2 LQKENI. Trimming took 3 bases from V and 6 from J; bases not matched to a gene: 1. The CDR3 loop spans 15 amino acids. Source study methods: From reference gene primer amplification, estimates of nucleated cell counts were derived. Some clones are missing from TCRdb's copy, which holds only in-frame ones; the method was immunoSEQ multiplex PCR. Clonal size and the V and J genes are those of that table, whereas D and trimming came from the DNA. The sample contains roughly 200,000 clones, around 81% of which appear only once. The TCR was taken from a woman between 65 and 79 years old with acute or convalescent COVID-19. Input material: peripheral blood. The chain combines TRBV18 with TRBJ2-1, with 14 bases that match TRBD2. The CDR3 DNA reads TGTGCCAGCTCACCGGGGACTAGCGGGAGCAATGAGCAGTTCTTC. This codes for CASSPGTSGSNEQFF.